This is a list of T cell receptor beta chains from one sample in a study of regulatory T cells in long-lasting Graves disease. TCRdb re-called the multiplex PCR reads through MiXCR, storing one row per CDR3 protein. Among a few hundred thousand distinct CDR3 sequences listed, around 15% were seen once. These data also formed part of another study, on T cells in Graves' hyperthyroidism and ophthalmopathy.

The sequenced sample was peripheral blood mononuclear cells (PBMCs), obtained at new diagnosis, from a patient treated with antithyroid drugs. These receptor sequences come from a man aged 35 to 55 with Graves disease. The conserved cysteine and the conserved F or W are not part of the CDR3 here.

V gene: TRBV6-9
CDR3 protein: ASSYVLKAYEQY

V gene: TRBV2
CDR3 protein: VSHRDSSTEAF

V gene: TRBV2
CDR3 protein: ASSGGGTGRSPLH

V gene: TRBV2
CDR3 protein: ASSTSRGGNTEAF

V gene: TRBV6-1
CDR3 protein: ASSTQTGGRHEETQY

V gene: TRBV28
CDR3 protein: ASSLVGTAGEKLF

V gene: TRBV7-2
CDR3 protein: ASSLDRGGNEQY

V gene: TRBV7-9
CDR3 protein: ASSPQGQGGTEAF

V gene: TRBV30
CDR3 protein: AGSRPVMNTEAF

V gene: TRBV5-1
CDR3 protein: ASSLAYINNEQF

V gene: TRBV7-8
CDR3 protein: ASSVKRGLSDTQY

V gene: TRBV5-1
CDR3 protein: ASSHEGRPYNEQF

V gene: TRBV20-1
CDR3 protein: SARVGDRGTDTQY

V gene: TRBV15
CDR3 protein: ATSRGTGRIQPQH

V gene: TRBV5-1
CDR3 protein: ASSRNAGESDGYT

V gene: TRBV28
CDR3 protein: TSRPVGTSSGYGYT

V gene: TRBV24-1
CDR3 protein: ATSDVYSNQPQH